The next 29 T cell receptor beta chains were all read from a single sample in a study of blood T cell repertoires in COVID-19. Profiled with immunoSEQ multiplex PCR; TCRdb holds only in-frame clones, not every one. In the table there are tens of thousands of clones, 75% to 90% of which are singletons. The sample was peripheral blood. These receptors came from a man aged 60 to 75 with active COVID-19.

A few counts support this clone. The J gene is TRBJ1-5, the V gene TRBV28; tentatively, D is TRBD1 (6 bases). The ends were cut back, 11 bases at V and 1 base at J, with 18 bases in the middle. This CDR3 comprises 15 residues. Germline values: CDR1 MDHEN, CDR2 SYDVKM. DNA for the CDR3: TGTGCCTCCCGGGAGGGGGGGAGAAGCAATCAGCCCCAGCATTTT. Residues: CASREGGRSNQPQHF.

The V call is TRBV27, the J call TRBJ2-7, with D unclear. CDR3 length: 13 residues. Germline CDR1 reads MNHEY; CDR2 reads SMNVEV (reference sequence). Trimming shortened V by 7 bases and J by 0 bases, and 10 bases separated the two germline ends. The CDR3 DNA sequence: TGTGCCAGCATTCCGGCGGACTCCTACGAGCAGTACTTC. It specifies CASIPADSYEQYF.

The table lists this clone with a count of one. The chain is built from TRBV7-9 and TRBJ1-2; no clear D. The CDR3 length is 11 residues. Germline V gives CDR1 SEHNR, CDR2 FQNEAQ (reference sequence). Trimming left V 1 base short and J 9 bases short, with 6 bases between. DNA of the CDR3: TGTGCCAGCAGCTTAGGGGAGAGCTACACCTTC. It specifies CASSLGESYTF.

The J gene is TRBJ1-5, the V gene TRBV5-8; TRBD1 is a possible D gene (6 bases). The V and J ends lost 3 bases and 4 bases respectively, with 14 bases between them. This CDR3 region has 15 residues. Germline assignment: CDR1 SGHTS and CDR2 YDEGEE. CDR3 bases: TGTGCCAGCAGCTCAACCGGGACAAGAAATCAGCCCCAGCATTTT. Its translation: CASSSTGTRNQPQHF.

Only a few counts were recorded for this clone. This chain joins TRBV2 and TRBJ2-7; a possible D gene is TRBD1 (6 bases). Trimming shortened V by 8 bases and J by 6 bases, and 17 bases separated the two germline ends. CDR3 length: 13 amino acids. CDR1 is SNHLY and CDR2 is FYNNEI in the germline V gene. The CDR3 DNA reads TGTGCCAGCGGAACCACAGGACAGATCGAGCAGTACTTC. Translated: CASGTTGQIEQYF.

Only one count was recorded for this clone. The chain is built from TRBV5-1 and TRBJ2-1; 13 nucleotides agree with TRBD2. The germline CDR1 and CDR2 sequences are SGHRS and YFSETQ. This CDR3 spans 15 amino acids. J was trimmed by 8 bases and V by 4 bases; bases with no gene match: 6. The CDR3 region has the DNA TGCGCCAGCAGCACCGGGACTAGCGGGACCTATGAGCAGTTCTTC. Protein: CASSTGTSGTYEQFF.

This chain joins TRBV19 and TRBJ1-1; unclear D gene. V shed 3 bases and J shed 6 bases, with 11 bases lying between them. The CDR3 is made up of 13 amino acids. CDR1 and CDR2 from the germline V gene are LNHDA and SQIVND (reference sequence). CDR3 loop: CASSISGFAEAFF. As DNA, the CDR3 is TGTGCCAGTAGTATCTCGGGTTTCGCTGAAGCTTTCTTT.

The chain uses TRBV4-3 and TRBJ1-4, with 9 bases fitting TRBD1. After removal of 3 bases from V and 4 bases from J, the junction contained 3 bases not matched to a gene. The CDR3 sequence is 15 residues long. CDR1 is LGHNA and CDR2 is YSLEER in the germline V gene. The CDR3 here is CASSQGQGNNEKLFF. As DNA, the CDR3 is TGCGCCAGCAGCCAGGGACAGGGCAATAATGAAAAACTGTTTTTT.

This chain joins TRBV14 and TRBJ1-3; no clear D gene. The germline CDR1 and CDR2 sequences are SGHDN and FVKESK. V lost 0 bases and J lost 3, with 12 bases in between. The CDR3 loop spans 16 amino acids. The CDR3 reads CASSQDYSLGGNTIYF. DNA for the CDR3: TGTGCCAGCAGCCAAGATTACAGTCTGGGTGGAAACACCATATATTTT.

The V gene is TRBV7-2, the J gene TRBJ2-6; 9 bases line up with TRBD2. CDR1 and CDR2 from the germline V gene are SGHTA and FQGNSA. Unmatched junction bases numbered 5, after V lost 2 bases and J lost 0 bases. The CDR3 extends over 18 amino acids. The CDR3 spells CASSLSLAGTSGANVLTF. CDR3 DNA: TGTGCCAGCAGCTTAAGCCTAGCGGGAACCTCTGGGGCCAACGTCCTGACTTTC. Full variable domain (missing parts from reference TRBV7-2 and TRBJ2-6): GAGVSQSPSNKVTEKGKDVELRCDPISGHTALYWYRQSLGQGLEFLIYFQGNSAPDKSGLPSDRFSAERTGGSVSTLTIQRTQQEDSAVYLCASSLSLAGTSGANVLTFGAGSRLTVL.

The chain links TRBV7-3 to TRBJ1-2; 9 positions match TRBD1. The CDR3 runs to 12 residues. V trimming: 5 bases; J trimming: 8 bases; junction bases outside the gene matches: 3. CDR1 SGHTA and CDR2 FQGTGA come from the germline V gene. The CDR3 DNA is TGTGCCAGCAGCGCGGACAGGGGAGGCTACACCTTC. Translating gives CASSADRGGYTF.

The V gene is TRBV28, the J gene TRBJ2-3; a possible D gene is TRBD1 (6 bases). The V and J ends lost 3 bases and 6 bases respectively, with 13 bases between them. In germline, CDR1 is MDHEN, CDR2 SYDVKM. CDR3 length: 14 amino acids. CDR3: CASSLYRAADTQYF. CDR3 DNA: TGTGCCAGCAGTTTGTACAGGGCCGCGGATACGCAGTATTTT.

V is TRBV27 and J is TRBJ2-7; 7 positions match TRBD2. Germline-derived CDR1 and CDR2 are MNHEY and SMNVEV (reference sequence). After removal of 7 bases from V and 1 base from J, the junction contained 10 bases not matched to a gene. The length of the CDR3 is 15 residues. CDR3 coding DNA: TGTGCCAGCACCAAGACTAGCACCAATTCCTACGAGCAGTACTTC. Its protein product is CASTKTSTNSYEQYF.

The V and J genes are TRBV9 and TRBJ2-1, with TRBD2 matching over 9 bases. V dropped 0 bases and J dropped 3; count of bases not matched to a gene: 16. CDR3 length: 20 amino acids. Per germline, CDR1 SGDLS and CDR2 YYNGEE. The CDR3 region has the DNA TGTGCCAGCAGCGTAGGATTGGATGACCTAGCGGGACGACTCTACAATGAGCAGTTCTTC. Encoded protein: CASSVGLDDLAGRLYNEQFF.

The chain links TRBV7-8 to TRBJ2-7, with 7 bases identical to TRBD2. Germline V CDR1 and CDR2: SGHVS, FQNEAQ. The CDR3 length is 15 residues. Trimming removed 5 bases from V and 9 bases from J; junction bases left unmatched: 16. The CDR3 sequence is CASSRGVDSGSWQYF. Here the CDR3 DNA reads TGTGCCAGCAGCCGAGGGGTTGATAGCGGGTCTTGGCAGTACTTC.

This clone was seen a few times. V usage is TRBV10-3 and J usage is TRBJ2-5; D gene uncertain. The CDR3 has 14 residues. Deletions cut 6 bases from V and 1 base from J, with 12 bases between. Germline CDR1 ENHRY, CDR2 SYGVKD. CDR3 loop: CAISDSRSQETQYF. CDR3 in DNA: TGTGCCATCAGCGACTCTCGGTCCCAAGAGACCCAGTACTTC.

V gene TRBV2 combines with J gene TRBJ2-7; D might be TRBD1 (6 bases). Germline V lookup: CDR1 SNHLY, CDR2 FYNNEI. V shed 2 bases and J shed 6 bases, with 8 bases lying between them. The CDR3 contains 12 residues. The chain's CDR3 is CASSEQGGEQYF. CDR3 bases: TGTGCCAGCAGTGAACAAGGGGGCGAGCAGTACTTC. Using reference TRBV2 and TRBJ2-7 for the parts outside the CDR3, the full variable domain is EPEVTQTPSHQVTQMGQEVILRCVPISNHLYFYWYRQILGQKVEFLVSFYNNEISEKSEIFDDQFSVERPDGSNFTLKIRSTKLEDSAMYFCASSEQGGEQYFGPGTRLTVT.

This rearrangement joins TRBV19 to TRBJ2-7, with 12 bases aligning to TRBD2. The CDR3 is 13 amino acids. Germline CDR1 reads LNHDA; CDR2 reads SQIVND (reference sequence). With 4 bases clipped from V and 6 bases from J, the junction kept 1 base outside the gene matches. The CDR3: CASSRGLAGEQYF. The CDR3 DNA follows: TGTGCCAGTAGTAGGGGACTAGCGGGCGAGCAGTACTTC.

The V gene is TRBV27, the J gene TRBJ2-1, with 10 bases matching TRBD1. Germline V CDR1 and CDR2: MNHEY, SMNVEV (reference sequence). This CDR3 has 16 amino acids. The junction had 8 bases not matched to a gene; V was cut back by 2 bases and J by 7 bases. CDR3 loop: CASSLRVRTGGNEQFF. The CDR3, as DNA: TGTGCCAGCAGTTTACGGGTCCGGACAGGGGGTAATGAGCAGTTCTTC.

The chain joins TRBV19 to TRBJ2-5; 9 bases fit TRBD2. The junction had 1 base not matched to a gene; V was cut back by 1 base and J by 4 bases. CDR3 size: 14 residues. CDR1 is LNHDA, CDR2 SQIVND, per germline (reference sequence). The CDR3 loop reads CASSIGTSVETQYF. The CDR3, as DNA: TGTGCCAGTAGTATAGGGACTAGCGTAGAGACCCAGTACTTC.

This chain uses TRBV10-3 with TRBJ2-2, with 8 bases that match TRBD1. CDR1 is ENHRY, CDR2 SYGVKD, per germline. The ends lost 11 bases at V and 3 bases at J; junction bases unmatched: 8. The CDR3 runs 14 residues. In DNA, the CDR3 is TGTGCCTTGAGACCGGGACAGGACACCGGGGAGCTGTTTTTT. Its translation: CALRPGQDTGELFF.

The rearrangement links TRBV5-4 to TRBJ2-3; D perhaps matches TRBD1 (7 bases). The CDR3 is 15 residues long. Per the germline V gene, CDR1 is SGHNT and CDR2 is YYREEE (reference sequence). V was trimmed by 5 bases and J by 1 base, leaving 14 bases between them. As DNA, the CDR3 is TGTGCCAGCAGTACAGGGGACTTACGCACAGATACGCAGTATTTT. This sequence encodes CASSTGDLRTDTQYF.

J is TRBJ2-7 and V is TRBV10-2; the D is unclear. V gave up 10 bases and J gave up 2 bases, with 15 bases separating them. Germline V gene lookup returns CDR1 WSHSY and CDR2 SAAADI. This CDR3 has 13 residues. CDR3 sequence reads: CATEKDTPYEQYF. As DNA, the CDR3 is TGCGCCACCGAAAAAGACACCCCCTACGAGCAGTACTTC.

This clone was detected only a few times. The chain couples TRBV5-4 to TRBJ2-5; 7 bases map to TRBD1. The CDR3 loop spans 13 amino acids. Looked up from germline, CDR1 is SGHNT and CDR2 is YYREEE (reference sequence). Trimming at V came to 4 bases and at J to 3 bases, leaving 3 bases not matched to a gene. The CDR3 region has the DNA TGTGCCAGCAGCCCGACAGGGAAAGAGACCCAGTACTTC. Its translation is CASSPTGKETQYF. Supplemented by reference TRBV5-4 and TRBJ2-5, the full variable domain reads ETGVTQSPTHLIKTRGQQVTLRCSSQSGHNTVSWYQQALGQGPQFIFQYYREEENGRGNFPPRFSGLQFPNYSSELNVNALELDDSALYLCASSPTGKETQYFGPGTRLLVL.

This clone was seen just once. This chain links TRBV5-1 with TRBJ1-4, with a weak D call TRBD1 (6 bases). The germline CDR1 and CDR2 sequences are SGHRS and YFSETQ. The germline V and J ends were trimmed by 4 bases and 4 bases, with 11 bases remaining between them. The CDR3 runs 14 residues. The CDR3: CASSKGQINEKLFF. The CDR3, as DNA: TGCGCCAGCAGCAAGGGACAAATTAATGAAAAACTGTTTTTT.

The chain combines TRBV19 with TRBJ2-7; D unclear. The CDR3 contains 14 residues. The germline V gene has CDR1 LNHDA and CDR2 SQIVND (reference sequence). V lost 2 bases and J lost 1, with 9 bases in between. As DNA, the CDR3 is TGTGCCAGTAGTATAATGGGCTTTTCCTACGAGCAGTACTTC. It yields the protein CASSIMGFSYEQYF.

V and J are TRBV5-5 and TRBJ2-2, with D possibly being TRBD2 (6 bases). CDR3 size: 14 residues. Looked up from germline, CDR1 is SGHKS and CDR2 is YYEKEE (reference sequence). V was trimmed by 4 bases and J by 4 bases, leaving 11 bases between them. The CDR3 is CASSQLGGTGELFF. CDR3 DNA: TGTGCCAGCAGCCAGCTCGGGGGCACCGGGGAGCTGTTTTTT.

The CDR3 nucleotides read TGTGCCAGCAGCTTAGTAGCGGGAGTGGAGGAGCAGTTCTTC. Residues: CASSLVAGVEEQFF. The chain uses TRBV11-3 and TRBJ2-1, with 9 bases identical to TRBD2. Trimming took 1 base from V and 10 from J; bases not matched to a gene: 5. Germline values: CDR1 SGHNT, CDR2 YENEEA. The CDR3 covers 14 residues.

V usage is TRBV5-6 and J usage is TRBJ2-2; TRBD2 aligns across 11 bases. The junction had 7 bases not matched to a gene; V was cut back by 6 bases and J by 3 bases. Germline CDR1 reads SGHDT; CDR2 reads YYEEEE. CDR3 size: 16 residues. The CDR3 sequence: CASTATSGSYTGELFF. In DNA, the CDR3 is TGTGCCAGCACCGCCACTAGCGGGAGTTACACCGGGGAGCTGTTTTTT.